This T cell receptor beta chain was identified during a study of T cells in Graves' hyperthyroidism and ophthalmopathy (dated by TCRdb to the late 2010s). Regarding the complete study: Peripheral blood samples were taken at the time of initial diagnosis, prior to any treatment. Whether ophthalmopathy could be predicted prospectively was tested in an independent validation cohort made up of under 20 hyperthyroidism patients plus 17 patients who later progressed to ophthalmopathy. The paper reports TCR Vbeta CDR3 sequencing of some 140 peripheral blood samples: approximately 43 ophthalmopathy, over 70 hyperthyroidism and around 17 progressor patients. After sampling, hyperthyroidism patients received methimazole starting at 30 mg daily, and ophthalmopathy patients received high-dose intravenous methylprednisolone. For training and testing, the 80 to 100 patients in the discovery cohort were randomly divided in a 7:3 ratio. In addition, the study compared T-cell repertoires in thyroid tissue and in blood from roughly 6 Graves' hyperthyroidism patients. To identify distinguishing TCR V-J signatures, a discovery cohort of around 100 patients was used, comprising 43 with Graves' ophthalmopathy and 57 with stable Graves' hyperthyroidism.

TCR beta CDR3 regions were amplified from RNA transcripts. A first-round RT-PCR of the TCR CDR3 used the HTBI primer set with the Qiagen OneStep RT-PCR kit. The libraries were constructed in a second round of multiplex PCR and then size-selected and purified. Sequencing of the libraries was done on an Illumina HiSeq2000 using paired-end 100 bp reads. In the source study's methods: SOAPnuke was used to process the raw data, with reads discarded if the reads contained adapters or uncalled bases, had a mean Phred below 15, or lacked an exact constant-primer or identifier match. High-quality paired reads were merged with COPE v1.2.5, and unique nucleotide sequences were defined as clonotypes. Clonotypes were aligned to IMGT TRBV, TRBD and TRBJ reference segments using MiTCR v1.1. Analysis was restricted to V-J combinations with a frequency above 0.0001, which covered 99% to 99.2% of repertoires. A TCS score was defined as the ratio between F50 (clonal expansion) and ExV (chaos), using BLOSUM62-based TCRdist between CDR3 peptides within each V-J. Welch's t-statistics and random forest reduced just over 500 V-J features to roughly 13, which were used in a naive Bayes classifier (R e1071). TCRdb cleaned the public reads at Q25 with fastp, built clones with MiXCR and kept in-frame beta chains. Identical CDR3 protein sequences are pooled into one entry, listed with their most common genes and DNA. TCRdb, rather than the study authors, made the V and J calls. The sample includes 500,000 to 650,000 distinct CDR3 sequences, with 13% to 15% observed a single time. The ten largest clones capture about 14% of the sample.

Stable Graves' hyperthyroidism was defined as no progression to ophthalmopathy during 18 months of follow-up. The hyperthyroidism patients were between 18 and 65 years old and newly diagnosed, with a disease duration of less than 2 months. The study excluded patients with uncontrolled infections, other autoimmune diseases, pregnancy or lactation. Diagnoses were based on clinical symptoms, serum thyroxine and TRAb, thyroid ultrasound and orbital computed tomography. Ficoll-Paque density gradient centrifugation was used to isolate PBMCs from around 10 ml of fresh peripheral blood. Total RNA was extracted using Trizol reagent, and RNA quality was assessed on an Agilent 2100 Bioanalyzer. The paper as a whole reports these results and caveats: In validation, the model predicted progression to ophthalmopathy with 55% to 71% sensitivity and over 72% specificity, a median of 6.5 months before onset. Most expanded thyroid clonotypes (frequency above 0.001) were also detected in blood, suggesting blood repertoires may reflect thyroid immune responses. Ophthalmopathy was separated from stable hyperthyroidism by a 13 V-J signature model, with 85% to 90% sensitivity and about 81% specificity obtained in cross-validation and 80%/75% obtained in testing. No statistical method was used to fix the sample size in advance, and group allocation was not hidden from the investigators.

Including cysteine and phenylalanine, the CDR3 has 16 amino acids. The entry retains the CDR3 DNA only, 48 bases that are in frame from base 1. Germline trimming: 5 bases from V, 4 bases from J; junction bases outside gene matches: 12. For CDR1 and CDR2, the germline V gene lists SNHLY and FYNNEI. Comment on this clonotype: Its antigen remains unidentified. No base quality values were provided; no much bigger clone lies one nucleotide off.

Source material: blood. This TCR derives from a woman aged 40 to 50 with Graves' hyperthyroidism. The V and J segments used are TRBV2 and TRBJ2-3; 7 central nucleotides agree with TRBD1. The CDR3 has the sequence CASSLRDRIFADTQYF. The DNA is TGTGCCAGCAGTCTACGGGACAGAATTTTCGCAGATACGCAGTATTTT.